This T cell receptor (beta chain) was found in a study of T cell responses to AZD1222 COVID-19 vaccine. Study results and caveats: Across the whole spike, CD4 TCRs peaked at regions 160-218 and 743-854. It was only after the peak T cell response that any repertoires were sampled.

Whether given at about 4 or about 12 weeks, second doses were pooled. On this clone itself: Its cognate antigen is unknown.

TCRdb's copy holds only in-frame clones and misses some; the assay was immunoSEQ multiplex PCR. The sample holds over 50,000 clones, approximately 85% seen once. Trimming removed 3 bases at V and 10 bases at J, with 16 bases between. This CDR3 is built from 15 residues. From germline, CDR1 is LNHDA and CDR2 SQIVND (reference sequence). The clonotype was recovered from an adult who received the AZD1222 COVID-19 vaccine. Here the sequenced sample was peripheral blood, taken 28 days after the second AZD1222 dose. The chain is built from TRBV19 and TRBJ1-6; tentatively, D is TRBD1 (5 bases). Here the CDR3 DNA reads TGTGCCAGTAGTATCGGGACGGCGAAGAGCTCACCCCTCCACTTT. This translates into CASSIGTAKSSPLHF.